This T cell receptor beta chain was obtained from a study of blood T cells in healthy people across ages. Background on the study: Template switching retrieved approximately one barcoded beta molecule for each two T cells.

This clonotype was detected a few times. Its antigen is still unknown. Regarding the study as a whole: Possibly, changes in expanded clonotypes were confounded because donor CMV status was unknown. Compared with aged donors, long-lived donors showed fewer expanded clones, suggesting selection.

V dropped 2 bases and J dropped 4 bases, with 11 bases sitting between them. The CDR3 is 13 amino acids. CDR1 is GTSNPN and CDR2 is SVGIG in the germline V gene (reference sequence). Sample-barcoded 5' priming and a J-beta primer mix drove a second PCR of roughly 6 to 12 cycles. A tag from a template-switch adaptor with 12 random nucleotides marked each cDNA molecule. TCRdb recomputed calls from the 5' RACE reads with MiXCR, one row per CDR3 protein. Altogether roughly 900,000 distinct CDR3 sequences are present, more than 25% being singletons, with the ten largest covering roughly 17%. This sequence joins TRBV30 and TRBJ1-1; possible D gene TRBD1, 6 bases. Source material: blood. This clonotype was sampled from a woman at least 80 years old in good health. CDR3 loop: CAWSPGHITEAFF. Here the CDR3 DNA reads TGTGCCTGGAGTCCGGGACATATCACTGAAGCTTTCTTT.